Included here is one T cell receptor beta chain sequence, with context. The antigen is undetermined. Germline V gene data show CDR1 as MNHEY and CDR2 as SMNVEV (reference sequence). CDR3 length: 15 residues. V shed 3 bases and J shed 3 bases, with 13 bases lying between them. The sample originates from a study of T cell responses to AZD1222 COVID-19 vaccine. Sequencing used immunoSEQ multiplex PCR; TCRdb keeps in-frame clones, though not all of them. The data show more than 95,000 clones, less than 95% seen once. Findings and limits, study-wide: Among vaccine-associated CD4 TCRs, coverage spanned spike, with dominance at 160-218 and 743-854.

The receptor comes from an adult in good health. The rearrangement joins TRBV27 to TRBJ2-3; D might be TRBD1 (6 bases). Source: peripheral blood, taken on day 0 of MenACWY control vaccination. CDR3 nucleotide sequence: TGTGCCAGCAGTTTGCAGACAGGATATACAGATACGCAGTATTTT. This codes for CASSLQTGYTDTQYF.